This TCR beta chain was retrieved from a study of blood T cell repertoires in COVID-19. The germline CDR1 and CDR2 sequences are LGHNA and YNFKEQ. V shed 3 bases and J shed 10 bases, with 13 bases lying between them. This CDR3 comprises 13 residues. TCRdb's copy holds only in-frame clones and misses some; the assay was immunoSEQ multiplex PCR. The table records about 280,000 clones, about 85% of them present only once. This sequence originates from a woman between 50 and 59 years old who had recovered from COVID-19. Specimen: PBMCs or T cells enriched from blood (not recorded which). The chain carries TRBV4-2 and TRBJ2-1; D perhaps matches TRBD1 (5 bases). The CDR3 nucleotides read TGTGCCAGCAGCCAGGTGACAGTTGGGGAGCAGTTCTTC. Protein product: CASSQVTVGEQFF.